This TCR beta chain emerged from a study of blood T cell repertoires in COVID-19. Study-level information: PBMCs, B-cell-depleted T cells, or T cells were the source of the cDNA or gDNA that made up the material.

The CDR3 spans 12 residues. The table came from immunoSEQ multiplex PCR; TCRdb's copy has only in-frame clones and leaves some out. Here the sample spans over 70,000 clones, approximately 90% being singletons. The rearrangement joins TRBV21-1 to TRBJ2-4; the table's TRBD2 call for D was not verified on the DNA. TRBV21-1 is termed a pseudogene. This TCR was sampled from a human donor with active COVID-19. The donor label of this sample is uncertain. The sample consisted of peripheral blood. For the CDR3, the DNA is TGTGCCAGCAGCCCACTACTGCCCAAGACGTACTTC. Protein: CASSPLLPKTYF.